Each of the 20 T cell receptor beta chains below was sequenced from the same sample in a study of CD4 T cells in relation to SARS-CoV-2 and coronaviruses. The unexposed donors gave CD4+ T cells in 2011-2018, prior to COVID-19. The protocol was immunoSEQ multiplex PCR, while the TCRdb copy is restricted to in-frame clones and leaves out a portion. The sample has nearly 70,000 clones; 85% to 95% are singletons. Sequencing was performed on naive CD4+ T cells from PBMCs. Described subset: naive CD4+ T cells isolated by negative enrichment. These receptors originate from a human donor in good health.

CDR3 sequence: CASSPTGTGGSNSPLHF. CDR3 coding DNA: TGTGCCAGCAGCCCCACCGGGACAGGGGGCTCCAATTCACCCCTCCACTTT. The chain carries TRBV7-9 and TRBJ1-6, with 12 positions matching TRBD1. The CDR3 sequence is 17 residues long. Germline V gene sequence: CDR1 SEHNR, CDR2 FQNEAQ (reference sequence). V dropped 5 bases and J dropped 7; count of bases not matched to a gene: 9.

The sample holds a few counts of this clone. The rearrangement uses TRBV2 and TRBJ2-5, with D maybe TRBD2 (6 bases). The CDR3 spans 13 residues. Trimming stripped 2 bases from V and 5 bases from J, with 9 bases between. Germline CDR1 is SNHLY and CDR2 is FYNNEI. CDR3 protein: CASSEWDWETQYF. The CDR3 nucleotides read TGTGCCAGCAGTGAATGGGACTGGGAGACCCAGTACTTC.

The J gene is TRBJ2-2, the V gene TRBV2; 8 bases are a match to TRBD1. This CDR3 region has 15 residues. Germline lookup yields CDR1 SNHLY and CDR2 FYNNEI. V gave up 4 bases and J gave up 7 bases; unmatched junction bases: 8. The CDR3 region has the DNA TGTGCCAGCAGTGCGGACAGGGACCTATTCGGGGAGCTGTTTTTT. Translated: CASSADRDLFGELFF.

In its sample, this clone was seen a few times. The chain combines TRBV4-1 with TRBJ2-3, with 8 nucleotides matching TRBD2. The germline V gene has CDR1 MGHRA and CDR2 YSYEKL. The CDR3 totals 16 residues. The junction had 10 bases not matched to a gene; V was cut back by 6 bases and J by 2 bases. DNA for the CDR3: TGCGCCAGCAGTCCGGGGGGGCGGGAGGCCACAGATACGCAGTATTTT. It is translated as CASSPGGREATDTQYF.

The rearrangement joins TRBV10-3 to TRBJ2-5; no clear D gene. Trimming cost V 3 bases and J 3 bases, with 14 bases left between them. Germline CDR1 reads ENHRY; CDR2 reads SYGVKD. This CDR3 spans 15 amino acids. In nucleotides, the CDR3 is TGTGCCATCAGTGAAATCTTGGCTAGGAAAGAGACCCAGTACTTC. It specifies CAISEILARKETQYF.

V usage is TRBV5-1 and J usage is TRBJ2-7; D uncertain. CDR3 length: 11 amino acids. Per germline, CDR1 SGHRS and CDR2 YFSETQ. The V end lost 4 bases, the J end lost 2 bases, and 4 bases lay between the germline ends. The CDR3 loop reads CASSQAYEQYF. DNA of the CDR3: TGCGCCAGCAGCCAGGCCTACGAGCAGTACTTC.

CDR3: CAWETSGIGEQYF. The CDR3 coding sequence is TGTGCCTGGGAGACTAGCGGGATTGGCGAGCAGTACTTC. The V gene is TRBV30, the J gene TRBJ2-7, with 11 bases identical to TRBD2. From germline, CDR1 is GTSNPN and CDR2 SVGIG (reference sequence). CDR3 length equals 13 residues. V shed 5 bases, J shed 6 bases, and the junction held 6 bases outside the gene matches.

V usage is TRBV2 and J usage is TRBJ2-3, with D unresolved. This CDR3 has 14 residues. V dropped 4 bases and J dropped 1 base, with 9 bases sitting between them. CDR1 is SNHLY and CDR2 is FYNNEI in the germline V gene. As DNA, the CDR3 is TGTGCCAGCAGTGGCCGGTGGGGCACAGATACGCAGTATTTT. Amino acids: CASSGRWGTDTQYF.

The rearrangement uses TRBV6-5 and TRBJ1-6; D remains unclear. CDR3 length: 12 residues. In germline, CDR1 is MNHEY, CDR2 SVGAGI. Trimming took 0 bases from V and 13 from J, leaving 7 bases between them. CDR3 residues: CASSYSLGPLHF. CDR3 DNA: TGTGCCAGCAGTTACTCTTTAGGCCCCCTCCACTTT.

This rearrangement joins TRBV7-3 to TRBJ2-2; 10 nucleotides align to TRBD2. Germline CDR1 and CDR2: SGHTA and FQGTGA. V shed 6 bases and J 6 bases; nucleotides not matched to a gene: 10. This CDR3 contains 16 residues. CDR3 region: CASRAIAGGLSGELFF. Written as DNA, the CDR3 is TGTGCCAGCAGGGCGATAGCGGGGGGCTTATCCGGGGAGCTGTTTTTT.

The chain links TRBV29-1 to TRBJ1-1, with 7 bases lining up with TRBD1. V shed 8 bases and J 3 bases; nucleotides not matched to a gene: 9. In germline, CDR1 is SQVTM, CDR2 ANQGSEA. The CDR3 consists of 13 residues. The CDR3 DNA sequence: TGCAGCACCTTAACAGGGGATGACACTGAAGCTTTCTTT. This codes for CSTLTGDDTEAFF.

The gene calls are TRBV7-3 and TRBJ2-5; TRBD1 matches 10 bases. The V gene's germline CDR1 is SGHTA and CDR2 FQGTGA. The J segment lost 5 bases and the V segment lost 3 bases, leaving 6 bases of the junction unmatched. The CDR3 runs 15 residues. The CDR3 coding sequence is TGTGCCAGCAGCTTCAGACAGGGGGCCTGGGAGACCCAGTACTTC. Translating it yields CASSFRQGAWETQYF.

The rearrangement links TRBV29-1 to TRBJ2-4; D is possibly TRBD2 (5 bases). Germline V gives CDR1 SQVTM, CDR2 ANQGSEA. Trimming took 8 bases from V and 5 from J, leaving 13 bases between them. The CDR3 sequence is 12 residues long. The chain's CDR3 is CSSTLGENIQYF. The CDR3 DNA reads TGCAGCTCCACCCTCGGGGAAAACATTCAGTACTTC. The full variable domain, completed using reference TRBV29-1 and TRBJ2-4, is SAVISQKPSRDICQRGTSLTIQCQVDSQVTMMFWYRQQPGQSLTLIATANQGSEATYESGFVIDKFPISRPNLTFSTLTVSNMSPEDSSIYLCSSTLGENIQYFGAGTRLSVL.

The CDR3 spells CASSLSGPYGYTF. CDR3 coding DNA: TGTGCCAGCAGCCTCTCAGGACCCTATGGCTACACCTTC. This chain connects TRBV5-6 to TRBJ1-2, with D uncertain. Trimming removed 4 bases at V and 4 bases at J, with 11 bases between. The CDR3 has 13 amino acids. CDR1 SGHDT and CDR2 YYEEEE come from the germline V gene.

The chain is built from TRBV7-2 and TRBJ1-4, with D tentatively TRBD1 (5 bases). The germline V and J ends were trimmed by 2 bases and 0 bases, with 10 bases remaining between them. Germline-derived CDR1 and CDR2 are SGHTA and FQGNSA. The CDR3 is 16 amino acids. CDR3 sequence: CASSLRQTATNEKLFF. Written as DNA, the CDR3 is TGTGCCAGCAGCTTAAGACAGACAGCAACTAATGAAAAACTGTTTTTT.

This clone was counted a single time. V is TRBV9 and J is TRBJ2-7; tentatively, D is TRBD1 (5 bases). Trimming left V 0 bases short and J 1 base short, with 14 bases between. Per the germline V gene, CDR1 is SGDLS and CDR2 is YYNGEE. The CDR3 runs to 16 residues. CDR3 amino acids: CASSVGPPDRSYEQYF. CDR3 nucleotides: TGTGCCAGCAGCGTAGGGCCACCCGACAGATCCTACGAGCAGTACTTC.

The chain links TRBV9 to TRBJ2-1; TRBD1 agrees at 10 bases. Germline lookup yields CDR1 SGDLS and CDR2 YYNGEE. Trimming at V came to 2 bases and at J to 2 bases, leaving 4 bases not matched to a gene. This CDR3 comprises 16 residues. CDR3 sequence: CASSVTGTGAYNEQFF. CDR3 nucleotides: TGTGCCAGCAGCGTGACCGGGACAGGGGCCTACAATGAGCAGTTCTTC.

This chain links TRBV28 with TRBJ1-1, with 7 bases matching TRBD1. V gave up 5 bases and J gave up 5 bases; unmatched junction bases: 8. The germline V gene has CDR1 MDHEN and CDR2 SYDVKM. CDR3 length: 14 amino acids. The CDR3: CASSQGEAWTEAFF. CDR3 sequence (DNA): TGTGCCAGCAGTCAGGGGGAGGCGTGGACTGAAGCTTTCTTT. Variable domain in full (rest from reference TRBV28 and TRBJ1-1): DVKVTQSSRYLVKRTGEKVFLECVQDMDHENMFWYRQDPGLGLRLIYFSYDVKMKEKGDIPEGYSVSREKKERFSLILESASTNQTSMYLCASSQGEAWTEAFFGQGTRLTVV.

The CDR3 loop reads CASSVAGGTVYEQYF. The CDR3, as DNA: TGTGCCAGCAGCGTGGCAGGGGGCACAGTCTACGAGCAGTACTTC. The chain has TRBV9 and TRBJ2-7; TRBD1 matches at 8 bases. V trimming: 2 bases; J trimming: 3 bases; junction bases outside the gene matches: 7. The CDR3 is 15 residues long. From germline, CDR1 is SGDLS and CDR2 YYNGEE.

Only a few counts were recorded for this clone. The chain couples TRBV7-6 to TRBJ1-2; D possibly corresponds to TRBD1 (6 bases). V lost 4 bases and J 8 bases, leaving 23 bases between the germline ends. CDR3 length: 16 amino acids. Germline CDR1 SGHVS, CDR2 FNYEAQ. The CDR3 region is CASSSDPNPGGRGYTF. The CDR3 nucleotides read TGTGCCAGCAGCTCCGATCCTAATCCCGGGGGGCGAGGCTACACCTTC.